The source of this T cell receptor (beta chain) is a study of beta chain features in type 1 diabetes. The investigators reverse transcribed all of the isolated RNA, so they sequenced expressed TCRB transcripts. Approximately 3.4 million reads, on average, came from each naive, central memory and regulatory T cell sample. The data were produced by immunoSEQ multiplex PCR, yet TCRdb's version contains in-frame clones alone and is incomplete. The table shows around 450,000 clones, with about an eighth occurring only once. Study-wide results and limits: TCRB repertoires of naive, central memory and Treg cells appeared more similar among patients than among healthy donors. PCR might show a preference for shorter templates, equally across patients and controls.

This clone was recorded a few times. Its matching antigen is unknown. The CDR3 is 15 amino acids. The junction had 6 bases not matched to a gene; V was cut back by 4 bases and J by 4 bases. The germline V gene encodes CDR1 SGDLS and CDR2 YYNGEE. This clonotype was sampled from a woman younger than 30 in good health. This chain joins TRBV9 and TRBJ2-5, with 11 bases lining up with TRBD2. Source material: naive CD4+ T cells from blood. The CDR3 nucleotides are TGTGCCAGCAGCCGAATGGGGACTAGCGGAGAGACCCAGTACTTC. Translating gives CASSRMGTSGETQYF.